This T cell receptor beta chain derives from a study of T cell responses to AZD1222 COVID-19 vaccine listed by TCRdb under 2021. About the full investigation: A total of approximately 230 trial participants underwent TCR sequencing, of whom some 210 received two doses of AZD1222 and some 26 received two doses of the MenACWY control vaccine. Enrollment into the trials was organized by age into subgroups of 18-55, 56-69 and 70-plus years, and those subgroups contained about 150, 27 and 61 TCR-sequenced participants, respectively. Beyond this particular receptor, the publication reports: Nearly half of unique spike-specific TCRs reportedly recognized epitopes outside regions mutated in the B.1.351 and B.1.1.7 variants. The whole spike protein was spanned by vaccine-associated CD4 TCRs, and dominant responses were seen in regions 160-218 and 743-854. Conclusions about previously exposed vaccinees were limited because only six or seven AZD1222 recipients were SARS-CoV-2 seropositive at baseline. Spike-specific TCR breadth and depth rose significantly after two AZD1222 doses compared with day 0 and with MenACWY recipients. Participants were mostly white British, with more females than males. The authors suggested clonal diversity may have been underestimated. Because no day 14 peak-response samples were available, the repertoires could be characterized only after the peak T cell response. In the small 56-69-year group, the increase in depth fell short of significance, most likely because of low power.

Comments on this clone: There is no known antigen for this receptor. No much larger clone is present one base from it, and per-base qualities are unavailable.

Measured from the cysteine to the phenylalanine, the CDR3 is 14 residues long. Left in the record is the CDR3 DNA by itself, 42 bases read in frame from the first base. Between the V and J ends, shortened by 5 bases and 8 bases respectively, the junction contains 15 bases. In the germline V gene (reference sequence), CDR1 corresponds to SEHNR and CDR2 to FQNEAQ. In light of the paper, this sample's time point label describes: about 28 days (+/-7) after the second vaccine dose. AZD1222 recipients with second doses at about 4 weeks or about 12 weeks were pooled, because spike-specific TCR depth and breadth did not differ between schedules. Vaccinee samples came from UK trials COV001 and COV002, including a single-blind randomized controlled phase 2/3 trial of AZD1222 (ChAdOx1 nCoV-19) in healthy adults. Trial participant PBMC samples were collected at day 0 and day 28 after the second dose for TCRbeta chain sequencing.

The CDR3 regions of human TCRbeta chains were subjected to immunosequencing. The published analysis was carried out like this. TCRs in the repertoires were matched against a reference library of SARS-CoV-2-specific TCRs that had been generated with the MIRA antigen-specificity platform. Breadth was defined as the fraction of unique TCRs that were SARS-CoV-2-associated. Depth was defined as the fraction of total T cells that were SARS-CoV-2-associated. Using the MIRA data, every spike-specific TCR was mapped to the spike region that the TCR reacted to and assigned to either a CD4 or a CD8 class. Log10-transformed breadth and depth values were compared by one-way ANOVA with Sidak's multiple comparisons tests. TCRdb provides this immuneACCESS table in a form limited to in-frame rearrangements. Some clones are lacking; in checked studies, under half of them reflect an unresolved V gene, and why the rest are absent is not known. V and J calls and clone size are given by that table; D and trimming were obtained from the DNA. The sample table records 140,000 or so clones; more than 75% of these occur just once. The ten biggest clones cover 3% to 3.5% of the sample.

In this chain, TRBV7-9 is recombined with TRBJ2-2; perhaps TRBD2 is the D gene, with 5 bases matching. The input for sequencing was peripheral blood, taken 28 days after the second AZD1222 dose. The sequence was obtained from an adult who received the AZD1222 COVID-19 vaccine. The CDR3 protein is CASSLTWQRGELFF. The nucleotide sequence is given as TGTGCCAGCAGCCTAACATGGCAGCGGGGGGAGCTGTTTTTT.